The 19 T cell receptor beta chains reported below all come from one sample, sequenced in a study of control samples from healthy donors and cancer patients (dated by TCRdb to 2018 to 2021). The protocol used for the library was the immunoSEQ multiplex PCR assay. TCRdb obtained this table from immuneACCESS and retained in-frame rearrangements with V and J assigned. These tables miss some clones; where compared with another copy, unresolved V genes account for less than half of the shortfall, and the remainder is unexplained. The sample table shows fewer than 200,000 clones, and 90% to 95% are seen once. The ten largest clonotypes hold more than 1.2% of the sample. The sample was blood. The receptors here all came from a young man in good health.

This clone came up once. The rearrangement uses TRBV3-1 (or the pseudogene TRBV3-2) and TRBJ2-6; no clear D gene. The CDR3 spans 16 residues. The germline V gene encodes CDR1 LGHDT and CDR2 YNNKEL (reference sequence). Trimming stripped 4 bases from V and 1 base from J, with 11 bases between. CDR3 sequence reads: CASSPKGPSGANVLTF. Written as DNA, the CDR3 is TGTGCCAGCAGCCCCAAGGGTCCTTCTGGGGCCAACGTCCTGACTTTC.

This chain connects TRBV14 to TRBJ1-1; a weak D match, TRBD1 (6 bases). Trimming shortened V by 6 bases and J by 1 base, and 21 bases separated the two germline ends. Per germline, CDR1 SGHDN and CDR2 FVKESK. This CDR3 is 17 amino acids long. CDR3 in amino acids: CASSRPGVDRRNTEAFF. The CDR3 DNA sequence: TGTGCCAGCAGTCGACCCGGGGTAGACAGGCGGAACACTGAAGCTTTCTTT.

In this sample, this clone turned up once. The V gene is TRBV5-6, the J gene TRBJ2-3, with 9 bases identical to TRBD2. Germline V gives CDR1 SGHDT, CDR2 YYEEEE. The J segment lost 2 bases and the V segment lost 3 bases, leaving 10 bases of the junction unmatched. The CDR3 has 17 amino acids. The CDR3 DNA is TGTGCCAGCAGCTCTCTTCTAGCGGGGTTTCCCACAGATACGCAGTATTTT. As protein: CASSSLLAGFPTDTQYF.

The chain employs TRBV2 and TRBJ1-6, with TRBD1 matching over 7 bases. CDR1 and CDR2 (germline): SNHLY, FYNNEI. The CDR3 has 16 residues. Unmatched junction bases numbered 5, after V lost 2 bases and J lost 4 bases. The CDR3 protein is CASSETRQGYNSPLHF. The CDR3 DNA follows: TGTGCCAGCAGTGAAACGCGACAGGGATATAATTCACCCCTCCACTTT. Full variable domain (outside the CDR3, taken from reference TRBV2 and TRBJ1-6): EPEVTQTPSHQVTQMGQEVILRCVPISNHLYFYWYRQILGQKVEFLVSFYNNEISEKSEIFDDQFSVERPDGSNFTLKIRSTKLEDSAMYFCASSETRQGYNSPLHFGNGTRLTVT.

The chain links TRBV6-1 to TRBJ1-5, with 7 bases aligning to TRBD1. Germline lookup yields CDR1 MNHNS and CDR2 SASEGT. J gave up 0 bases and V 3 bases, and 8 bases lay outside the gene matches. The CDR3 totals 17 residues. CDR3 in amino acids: CASSDRQGPYSNQPQHF. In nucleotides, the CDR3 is TGTGCCAGCAGTGACCGACAGGGACCCTATAGCAATCAGCCCCAGCATTTT.

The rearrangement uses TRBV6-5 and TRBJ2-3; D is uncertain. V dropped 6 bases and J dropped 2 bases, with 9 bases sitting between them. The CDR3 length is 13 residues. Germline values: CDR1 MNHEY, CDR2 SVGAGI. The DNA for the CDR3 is TGTGCCAGCAGCAGACTGCACACAGATACGCAGTATTTT. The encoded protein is CASSRLHTDTQYF.

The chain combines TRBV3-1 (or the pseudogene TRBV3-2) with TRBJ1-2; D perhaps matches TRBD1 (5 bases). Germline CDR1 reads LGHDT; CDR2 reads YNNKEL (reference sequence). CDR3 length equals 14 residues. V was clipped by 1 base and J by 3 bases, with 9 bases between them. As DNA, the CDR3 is TGTGCCAGCAGCCAAGCCGGGACGGACTATGGCTACACCTTC. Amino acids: CASSQAGTDYGYTF.

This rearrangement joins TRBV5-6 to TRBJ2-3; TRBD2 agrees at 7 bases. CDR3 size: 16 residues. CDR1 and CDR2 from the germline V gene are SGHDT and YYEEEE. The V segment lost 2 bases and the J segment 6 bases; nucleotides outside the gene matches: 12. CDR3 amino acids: CASSFYHPGTKDTQYF. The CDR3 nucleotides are TGTGCCAGCAGCTTTTACCACCCCGGGACTAAGGATACGCAGTATTTT.

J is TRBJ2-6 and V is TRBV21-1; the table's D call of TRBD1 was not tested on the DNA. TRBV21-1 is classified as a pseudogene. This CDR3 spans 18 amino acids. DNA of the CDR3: TGTGCCAGCAGCAATGGGCCCCCGGCATCCTCTGGGGCCAACGTCCTGACTTTC. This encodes CASSNGPPASSGANVLTF.

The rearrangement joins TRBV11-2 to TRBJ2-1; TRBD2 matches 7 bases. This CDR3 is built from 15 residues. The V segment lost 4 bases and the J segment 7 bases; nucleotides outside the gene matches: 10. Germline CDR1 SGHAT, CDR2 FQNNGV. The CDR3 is CASSYEGGLRNEQFF. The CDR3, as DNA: TGTGCCAGCAGCTACGAGGGAGGGTTAAGGAATGAGCAGTTCTTC.

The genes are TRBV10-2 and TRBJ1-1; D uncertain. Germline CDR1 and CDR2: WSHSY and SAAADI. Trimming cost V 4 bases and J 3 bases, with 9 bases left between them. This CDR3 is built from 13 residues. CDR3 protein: CASSGEQYTEAFF. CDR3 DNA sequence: TGCGCCAGCAGTGGCGAGCAGTACACTGAAGCTTTCTTT.

CDR3 in amino acids: CASSTTGRNEQFF. The CDR3 coding sequence is TGTGCCAGTAGTACGACAGGGAGGAATGAGCAGTTCTTC. This chain joins TRBV19 and TRBJ2-1; tentative D call: TRBD1 (7 bases). The CDR3 totals 13 residues. V was cut by 4 bases and J by 7 bases, with 11 bases left in between. Germline V gene lookup returns CDR1 LNHDA and CDR2 SQIVND (reference sequence).

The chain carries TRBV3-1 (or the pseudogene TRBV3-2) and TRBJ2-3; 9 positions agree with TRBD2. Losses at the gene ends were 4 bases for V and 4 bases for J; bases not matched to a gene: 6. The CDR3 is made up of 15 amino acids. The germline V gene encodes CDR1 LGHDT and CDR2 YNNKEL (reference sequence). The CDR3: CASSLAGVRPDTQYF. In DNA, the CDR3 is TGTGCCAGCAGCCTAGCGGGGGTGAGACCAGATACGCAGTATTTT.

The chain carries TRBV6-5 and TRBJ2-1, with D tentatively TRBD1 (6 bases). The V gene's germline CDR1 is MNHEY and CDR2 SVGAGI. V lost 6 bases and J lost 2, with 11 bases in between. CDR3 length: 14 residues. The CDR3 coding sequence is TGTGCCAGCAGCTTGACAGGTACCTACAATGAGCAGTTCTTC. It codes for CASSLTGTYNEQFF.

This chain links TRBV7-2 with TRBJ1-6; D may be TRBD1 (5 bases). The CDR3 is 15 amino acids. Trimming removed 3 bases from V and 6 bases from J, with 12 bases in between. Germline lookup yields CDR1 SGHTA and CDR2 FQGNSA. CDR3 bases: TGTGCCAGCAGCTTCTCGACAGTTGCTAATTCACCCCTCCACTTT. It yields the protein CASSFSTVANSPLHF.

CDR3 DNA sequence: TGCGCCAGCAGCTCGGACATTCAAGAGACCCAGTACTTC. Amino acids: CASSSDIQETQYF. This chain links TRBV5-1 with TRBJ2-5; D is perhaps TRBD1 (5 bases). The CDR3 runs to 13 residues. Germline V gives CDR1 SGHRS, CDR2 YFSETQ. V lost 3 bases and J 2 bases, leaving 8 bases between the germline ends.

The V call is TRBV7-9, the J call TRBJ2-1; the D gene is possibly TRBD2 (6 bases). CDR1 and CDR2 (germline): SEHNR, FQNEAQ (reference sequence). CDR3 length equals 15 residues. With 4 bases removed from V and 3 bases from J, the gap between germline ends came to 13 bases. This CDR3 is CASSSTGDFYNEQFF. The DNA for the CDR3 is TGTGCCAGCAGCTCTACTGGGGACTTCTACAATGAGCAGTTCTTC.

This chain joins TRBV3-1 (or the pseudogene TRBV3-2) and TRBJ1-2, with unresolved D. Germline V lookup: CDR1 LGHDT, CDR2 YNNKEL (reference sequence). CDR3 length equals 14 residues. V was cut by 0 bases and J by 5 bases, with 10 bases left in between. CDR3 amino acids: CASSQEASSYGYTF. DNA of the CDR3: TGTGCCAGCAGCCAAGAAGCAAGCAGTTATGGCTACACCTTC.

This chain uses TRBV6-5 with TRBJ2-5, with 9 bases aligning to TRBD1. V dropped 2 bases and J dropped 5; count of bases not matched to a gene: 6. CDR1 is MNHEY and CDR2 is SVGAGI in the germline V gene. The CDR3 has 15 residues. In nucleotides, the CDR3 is TGTGCCAGCAGTTACACGGGGACAGGGAGGGAGACCCAGTACTTC. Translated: CASSYTGTGRETQYF.